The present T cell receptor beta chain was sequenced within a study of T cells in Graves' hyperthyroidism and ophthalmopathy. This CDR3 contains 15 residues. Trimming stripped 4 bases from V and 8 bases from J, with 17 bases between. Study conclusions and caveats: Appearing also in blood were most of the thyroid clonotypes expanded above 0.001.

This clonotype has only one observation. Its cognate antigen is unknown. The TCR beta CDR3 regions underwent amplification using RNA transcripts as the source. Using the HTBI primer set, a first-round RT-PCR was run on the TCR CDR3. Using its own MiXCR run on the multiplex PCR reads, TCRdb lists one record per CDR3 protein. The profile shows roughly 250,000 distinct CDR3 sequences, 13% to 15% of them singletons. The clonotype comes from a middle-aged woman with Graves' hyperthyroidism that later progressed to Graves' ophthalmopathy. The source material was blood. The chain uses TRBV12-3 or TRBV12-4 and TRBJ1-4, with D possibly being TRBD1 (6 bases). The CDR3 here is CASSSTGAPGEKLFF. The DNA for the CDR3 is TGTGCCAGCAGTTCGACAGGTGCTCCGGGCGAAAAACTGTTTTTT.